This T cell receptor beta chain was found in a study of radiotherapy plus CTLA-4 blockade in lung cancer (dated by TCRdb to the late 2010s). Study-wide context: Among the enrolled patients, 18% had an objective response, and less than 40% reached disease control. The full study reports these points: After treatment with radiotherapy and ipilimumab, TCR clones that came from tumors expanded in the peripheral blood. Increased serum interferon-beta after radiation, together with early dynamic changes in blood T cell clones, were reported to be the strongest predictors of response.

In the case of this clone: The antigen it recognizes is unknown. No clone much larger than this one lies a single base away; base qualities are absent.

The study tested focal radiation therapy combined with CTLA-4 blockade (ipilimumab) in patients with chemo-refractory metastatic non-small-cell lung cancer. The CDR3 runs 11 residues from the cysteine to the phenylalanine. Of all the DNA, just the CDR3 is kept, 33 bases in frame from base 1. As encoded in the germline V gene (reference sequence), CDR1 is GTSNPN while CDR2 is SVGIG. Between the V and J ends, shortened by 1 base and 4 bases respectively, the junction contains 5 bases. The library was generated by the immunoSEQ multiplex PCR assay. This immuneACCESS table, as held by TCRdb, lists in-frame sequences with V and J called but not all clones. Of the missing ones, under half trace to an unresolved V gene in checked studies; the others have no known cause. This sample comprises around 82,000 clones, more than 75% of them detected only once. In total, the top ten clones hold approximately 15% of the sample.

Source: peripheral blood, taken from a patient treated with radiotherapy plus ipilimumab. Recombination connected TRBV30 to TRBJ2-7, with a tentative D gene TRBD1 over 5 matching bases. The TCR sequence derives from a human donor with non-small cell lung cancer that progressed on radiotherapy plus ipilimumab. The CDR3 region: CAWSEGYEQYF. The base sequence is TGTGCCTGGAGTGAGGGGTACGAGCAGTACTTC. The entire variable domain, with the stretches around the CDR3 drawn from the reference TRBV30 and TRBJ2-7 proteins, is SQTIHQWPATLVQPVGSPLSLECTVEGTSNPNLYWYRQAAGRGLQLLFYSVGIGQISSEVPQNLSASRPQDRQFILSSKKLLLSDSGFYLCAWSEGYEQYFGPGTRLTVT.